The 16 T cell receptor beta chains in this list originate from one sample, sequenced in a study of CD8 T cells in ankylosing spondylitis. One entry per CDR3 protein, called by TCRdb with MiXCR from the 5' RACE reads. The sample yields some 240,000 distinct CDR3 sequences, about 24% seen once. The sequenced sample was blood, either unsorted or a sorted T cell fraction (not recorded which). These receptors were taken from a male donor with ankylosing spondylitis or in good health (not recorded which).

This clonotype occurred many times. The V and J genes are TRBV29-1 and TRBJ1-1; no clear D gene. The CDR3 loop spans 13 amino acids. In germline, CDR1 is SQVTM, CDR2 ANQGSEA. V was cut by 7 bases and J by 0 bases, with 12 bases left in between. As DNA, the CDR3 is TGCAGCGGAGCTCCCAGCCTGAACACTGAAGCTTTCTTT. This codes for CSGAPSLNTEAFF.

The CDR3 loop is CASITLRGASDTQYF. The CDR3, as DNA: TGCGCCAGCATTACGTTGAGGGGGGCCTCAGATACGCAGTATTTT. The chain employs TRBV10-2 and TRBJ2-3; D might be TRBD1 or TRBD2, each matching 6 bases. V lost 7 bases and J lost 4, with 18 bases in between. The V gene's germline CDR1 is WSHSY and CDR2 SAAADI. The CDR3 is made up of 15 amino acids.

At least ten counts were recorded for this clonotype. The chain uses TRBV6-5 and TRBJ1-2, with unresolved D. This CDR3 contains 15 residues. The V gene lost 2 bases and the J gene lost 5 bases, with 15 bases spanning the gap. From germline, CDR1 is MNHEY and CDR2 SVGAGI. DNA of the CDR3: TGTGCCAGCAGTTACCGTGAGACTAGCGGGTATGGCTACACCTTC. It codes for CASSYRETSGYGYTF.

A few counts support this clonotype. The rearrangement links TRBV23-1 to TRBJ1-6; the D gene is possibly TRBD1 (6 bases). TRBV23-1 is designated an ORF whose function remains uncertain. With 0 bases removed from V and 7 bases from J, the gap between germline ends came to 10 bases. The CDR3 consists of 15 residues. CDR3 sequence reads: CASSQSGTRNSPLHF. The CDR3 DNA reads as TGCGCCAGCAGTCAATCAGGGACAAGAAATTCACCCCTCCACTTT.

Many counts were recorded for this clonotype. V and J are TRBV12-3 or TRBV12-4 and TRBJ1-1; D possibly corresponds to TRBD1 (6 bases). V was clipped by 5 bases and J by 5 bases, with 24 bases between them. The CDR3 runs 17 residues. The CDR3 is CASSPNRQASPWTEAFF. DNA for the CDR3: TGTGCCAGCAGTCCCAACCGACAGGCCTCCCCGTGGACTGAAGCTTTCTTT.

This clonotype was found many times. The chain recombines TRBV12-3 or TRBV12-4 with TRBJ1-5; TRBD1 might be the D (6 bases). Trimming stripped 5 bases from V and 6 bases from J, with 17 bases between. The CDR3 consists of 15 residues. CDR3 in amino acids: CASSLGGGRSQPQHF. The CDR3 coding sequence is TGTGCCAGCAGTCTCGGGGGGGGGCGAAGTCAGCCCCAGCATTTT.

The chain is built from TRBV20-1 and TRBJ2-4; 9 bases map to TRBD2. This CDR3 contains 15 residues. Germline V lookup: CDR1 DFQATT, CDR2 SNEGSKA (reference sequence). The V gene end was trimmed by 6 bases and the J gene end by 2 bases; junction bases not matched to a gene: 8. In DNA, the CDR3 is TGCAGTGCGGCCTTGGCGGGGGGGACCAAAAACATTCAGTACTTC. The encoded protein is CSAALAGGTKNIQYF.

This clonotype was recorded many times. The CDR3 sequence: CSAKKQGANNSPLHF. CDR3 bases: TGCAGTGCGAAGAAACAGGGGGCCAATAATTCACCCCTCCACTTT. The J gene is TRBJ1-6, the V gene TRBV20-1; TRBD1 matches 9 bases. Unmatched junction bases numbered 8, after V lost 6 bases and J lost 5 bases. This CDR3 is 15 amino acids long. Germline CDR1 and CDR2: DFQATT and SNEGSKA (reference sequence).

This clonotype has a count of ten or more. This chain joins TRBV7-2 and TRBJ1-5; D is unresolved. CDR1 is SGHTA and CDR2 is FQGNSA in the germline V gene. The V gene lost 6 bases and the J gene lost 5 bases, with 17 bases spanning the gap. The CDR3 has 15 residues. This CDR3 is CASRRPGLGDQPQHF. CDR3 DNA: TGTGCCAGCAGGCGACCGGGGTTGGGCGATCAGCCCCAGCATTTT.

This clonotype has at least ten counts. The rearrangement uses TRBV20-1 and TRBJ2-7; D possibly corresponds to TRBD1 (5 bases). Germline V gene data show CDR1 as DFQATT and CDR2 as SNEGSKA (reference sequence). The CDR3 is made up of 15 amino acids. The V gene lost 1 base and the J gene lost 0 bases, with 13 bases spanning the gap. The CDR3 here is CSARGVKGSSYEQYF. In DNA, the CDR3 is TGCAGTGCTAGAGGAGTTAAGGGGTCCTCCTACGAGCAGTACTTC.

This clonotype was observed at least ten times. V gene TRBV20-1 combines with J gene TRBJ2-1; possibly TRBD2 for D (5 bases). V lost 2 bases to trimming and J lost 8 bases, with 22 bases between them. Germline CDR1 and CDR2: DFQATT and SNEGSKA (reference sequence). This CDR3 has 16 amino acids. The CDR3 protein is CSARPREKTRTYEQFF. CDR3 coding DNA: TGCAGTGCTAGACCCCGGGAAAAAACTCGTACGTATGAGCAGTTCTTC.

The table lists this clonotype with many counts. The genes are TRBV18 and TRBJ2-5; 9 nucleotides align to TRBD2. This CDR3 spans 15 amino acids. The trim removed 1 base at V and 1 base at J, leaving 1 base unmatched. The germline CDR1 and CDR2 sequences are KGHSH and LQKENI. The CDR3: CASSPLAGAQETQYF. CDR3 nucleotide sequence: TGTGCCAGCTCACCACTAGCGGGGGCCCAAGAGACCCAGTACTTC.

The CDR3 reads CASSPIQLAGTLDEQYF. The CDR3, as DNA: TGTGCCAGCAGCCCTATCCAACTAGCGGGGACCCTAGACGAGCAGTACTTC. The J gene is TRBJ2-7, the V gene TRBV27, with TRBD2 matching over 10 bases. V dropped 6 bases and J dropped 5; count of bases not matched to a gene: 16. Germline CDR1 MNHEY, CDR2 SMNVEV (reference sequence). The CDR3 has 17 residues.

The CDR3 sequence is CASRGDFRDTQYF. CDR3 bases: TGTGCCAGCAGGGGGGACTTCAGAGATACGCAGTATTTT. V usage is TRBV12-3 or TRBV12-4 and J usage is TRBJ2-3; D is perhaps TRBD2 (6 bases). Trimming took 6 bases from V and 5 from J, leaving 12 bases between them. The CDR3 sequence is 13 residues long.

The V and J genes are TRBV20-1 and TRBJ2-7; D may be TRBD1 (6 bases). Trimming pared 2 bases from V and 1 base from J, leaving 12 bases between. Germline V gene lookup returns CDR1 DFQATT and CDR2 SNEGSKA (reference sequence). The CDR3 has 14 amino acids. CDR3: CSARPRDNSYEQYF. The CDR3 DNA follows: TGCAGTGCTAGACCCCGGGACAATTCCTACGAGCAGTACTTC.

The chain uses TRBV6-1 and TRBJ1-2; possibly TRBD1 for D (5 bases). This CDR3 is 13 amino acids long. V was pared by 6 bases and J by 6 bases, with 14 bases between. Looked up from germline, CDR1 is MNHNS and CDR2 is SASEGT. The CDR3 is CASRGSLRDGYTF. The CDR3 DNA reads as TGTGCCAGCAGGGGCAGCCTCAGGGATGGCTACACCTTC.